This T cell receptor beta chain is drawn from a study of blood T cells in healthy people across ages. CDR1 SGHTA and CDR2 FQGNSA come from the germline V gene. V was pared by 0 bases and J by 0 bases, with 11 bases between. The CDR3 spans 17 residues. The use of a sample-barcoded 5' primer and a J-beta primer mix characterized a second PCR of roughly 6 to 12 cycles. TCRdb recomputed calls from the 5' RACE reads with MiXCR, one row per CDR3 protein. Here the sample spans roughly 1.7 million distinct CDR3 sequences, almost 35% being singletons. Study observations and caveats: The lack of PBMC sorting stopped any conclusive naive versus antigen-experienced comparison. TCR beta diversity correlated strongly with naive T cell percentage.

In each sample, at least 6.5 million PBMCs were isolated. Worth noting for this clonotype: Its antigen remains unidentified.

The chain combines TRBV7-2 with TRBJ1-4; D is uncertain. The sequencing sample was made of blood. The origin of this receptor is a woman aged 30 to 39 in good health. CDR3 in amino acids: CASSLAGGFATNEKLFF. The CDR3 nucleotides read TGTGCCAGCAGCTTAGCGGGCGGATTTGCAACTAATGAAAAACTGTTTTTT.